This TCR beta chain was sequenced in a study of cytomegalovirus exposure and HLA in healthy donors. Primers included in the PCR were 60 Vbeta and 13 Jbeta primers. TCRdb's copy holds only in-frame clones and misses some; the assay was immunoSEQ multiplex PCR. The profile shows approximately 240,000 clones, around 88% of them singletons. V lost 3 bases, J lost 3 bases, and 21 bases lay in between. The CDR3 sequence is 18 residues long. CDR1 and CDR2 (germline): MNHEY, SMNVEV (reference sequence). The receptor's source is a woman under 30 in good health and CMV-seronegative. The rearrangement uses TRBV27 and TRBJ2-1, with a tentative D call TRBD1 (6 bases). The sequenced sample was PBMCs. CDR3: CASSFGLPGTYDYNEQFF. The CDR3 DNA reads as TGTGCCAGCAGTTTTGGGCTCCCCGGGACATATGACTACAATGAGCAGTTCTTC.